Below, one T cell receptor beta chain is given with its context. This record belongs to a study of blood T cell repertoires in COVID-19. Study details: Collection of acute and convalescent COVID-19 samples took place in the United States, Italy and Spain. PBMCs, B-cell-depleted T cells, or T cells provided the cDNA or gDNA that made up the material.

Original data processing: Reference gene primer amplification gave nucleated cell count estimates. Profiling relied on immunoSEQ multiplex PCR, and the TCRdb table lists in-frame clones only, not all of them. V, J and clone size are taken as reported in that table, and D and trimming were inferred from the DNA itself. The sample lists about 44,000 clones, about 80% occurring once. The germline V gene encodes CDR1 LGHNT and CDR2 FRNRAP. The CDR3 loop spans 13 amino acids. V gave up 6 bases and J gave up 1 base, with 4 bases separating them. The receptor was derived from a human donor in a cohort sampled during active COVID-19. The material sequenced was peripheral blood. The chain combines TRBV12-5 with TRBJ1-6; unclear D gene. For the CDR3, the DNA is TGTGCTAGTGGGAGTTCCTATAATTCACCCCTCCACTTT. Residues: CASGSSYNSPLHF. Supplemented by reference TRBV12-5 and TRBJ1-6, the full variable domain reads DARVTQTPRHKVTEMGQEVTMRCQPILGHNTVFWYRQTMMQGLELLAYFRNRAPLDDSGMPKDRFSAEMPDATLATLKIQPSEPRDSAVYFCASGSSYNSPLHFGNGTRLTVT.